The clone carrying this TCR beta chain was found a few times. The antigen remains unidentified. Trimming left V 7 bases short and J 3 bases short, with 12 bases between. This CDR3 comprises 13 residues. The germline CDR1 and CDR2 sequences are LNHDA and SQIVND (reference sequence). These data belong to a study of T cell repertoires in cytomegalovirus infection. Study at large: Both CMV infection and a matching HLA type were indicated by public TCR beta signatures.

TCRdb re-called the reads with MiXCR, one entry per CDR3 protein. The table records over 250,000 distinct CDR3 sequences, 20% to 25% of them present only once. This receptor was obtained from a human donor in good health (CMV status not recorded). Some clones in this sample may be carry-over from other donors' samples. V usage is TRBV19 and J usage is TRBJ1-1; no firm D call. This specimen consisted of cultured PBMCs, obtained from culture after CMV antigen stimulation. Here the CDR3 DNA reads TGTGCCAGTACCCTGTGGAGCGACACTGAAGCTTTCTTT. Translation gives CASTLWSDTEAFF.